The 17 T cell receptor beta chains below all came from one sample that was sequenced in a study of patients and donors after allogeneic stem cell transplantation. From the RT-PCR reads, TCRdb called clonotypes with MiXCR, one entry per CDR3 protein. The data show over 200,000 distinct CDR3 sequences, around 40% seen once. The sequencing sample was made of blood, either unsorted or a sorted T cell fraction (not recorded which). The receptors derive from a human donor who was either an allogeneic HSCT recipient or a stem cell or donor lymphocyte infusion donor (not recorded which). It is not recorded whose cells these are; they may come from a transplant donor.

The chain uses TRBV5-1 and TRBJ1-2; TRBD1 is a possible D gene (5 bases). The CDR3 extends over 16 amino acids. In germline, CDR1 is SGHRS, CDR2 YFSETQ. Deletions cut 3 bases from V and 6 bases from J, with 21 bases between. CDR3 region: CASSSQEASGANGYTF. CDR3 sequence (DNA): TGCGCCAGCAGCTCACAGGAAGCCAGCGGGGCAAATGGCTACACCTTC.

There are a few counts of this clonotype. The chain recombines TRBV11-1 with TRBJ1-5; D is unresolved. Germline-derived CDR1 and CDR2 are SGHAT and FQDESV (reference sequence). Trimming stripped 6 bases from V and 1 base from J, with 13 bases between. This CDR3 is built from 15 residues. The CDR3 coding sequence is TGTGCCAGCAGGCTCCGAATGGGAAGCAATCAGCCCCAGCATTTT. This gives the protein CASRLRMGSNQPQHF.

This clonotype was observed a few times. The CDR3, as DNA: TGTGCCAGCAGTCCCCTGGGCAGCGGGGGGGCCAGGGAGCAGTTCTTC. This gives the protein CASSPLGSGGAREQFF. This chain connects TRBV12-3 or TRBV12-4 to TRBJ2-1; 10 nucleotides agree with TRBD2. This CDR3 is built from 16 residues. V dropped 5 bases and J dropped 10; count of bases not matched to a gene: 14.

J is TRBJ1-1 and V is TRBV12-3 or TRBV12-4; 7 bases agree with TRBD1. Trimming at V came to 5 bases and at J to 3 bases, leaving 6 bases not matched to a gene. This CDR3 has 14 residues. This CDR3 reads CASSMTGRDTEAFF. The CDR3 DNA reads as TGTGCCAGCAGTATGACAGGGAGGGACACTGAAGCTTTCTTT.

This chain uses TRBV5-1 with TRBJ1-4, with D possibly being TRBD1 (5 bases). The CDR3 has 15 amino acids. The V end was cut by 4 bases, the J end by 7 bases, with 17 bases between. Germline loops: CDR1 SGHRS, CDR2 YFSETQ. In DNA, the CDR3 is TGCGCCAGCAGCCTTTCGACAGCGTCGAGTGAAAAACTGTTTTTT. It translates to CASSLSTASSEKLFF.

The chain has TRBV7-9 and TRBJ2-3; D tentatively reads TRBD1 or TRBD2 (7 bases each). Germline values: CDR1 SEHNR, CDR2 FQNEAQ (reference sequence). Trimming shortened V by 5 bases and J by 1 base, and 22 bases separated the two germline ends. This CDR3 spans 18 amino acids. CDR3 in amino acids: CASSPREGWTGRTDTQYF. For the CDR3, the DNA is TGTGCCAGCAGCCCTAGGGAGGGATGGACAGGCCGCACAGATACGCAGTATTTT.

Here the CDR3 DNA reads TGCGCCAGCAGCTTAGCCAGCGAAGGCGAGCAGTACTTC. Amino acid sequence: CASSLASEGEQYF. The V call is TRBV5-1, the J call TRBJ2-7; D unclear. Germline assignment: CDR1 SGHRS and CDR2 YFSETQ. This CDR3 is 13 amino acids long. The V and J ends lost 2 bases and 6 bases respectively, with 12 bases between them.

The genes are TRBV7-8 and TRBJ1-3; D not resolved. The germline V gene encodes CDR1 SGHVS and CDR2 FQNEAQ. The CDR3 is 15 residues long. Trimming cost V 1 base and J 0 bases, with 7 bases left between them. CDR3 protein: CASSLGSSSGNTIYF. The CDR3, as DNA: TGTGCCAGCAGCTTAGGCAGCAGCTCTGGAAACACCATATATTTT.

This chain connects TRBV20-1 to TRBJ1-1; D not certain. V lost 0 bases, J lost 3 bases, and 8 bases lay in between. This CDR3 spans 13 amino acids. Germline lookup yields CDR1 DFQATT and CDR2 SNEGSKA (reference sequence). CDR3: CSAREPRDTEAFF. The CDR3, as DNA: TGCAGTGCTAGAGAACCCCGGGACACTGAAGCTTTCTTT.

This chain uses TRBV21-1 with TRBJ1-5; the table names TRBD1, a call not compared with the DNA. TRBV21-1 is labeled a pseudogene. This CDR3 is built from 17 residues. CDR3 coding DNA: TGTGCCAGCAGCAAACTTGGGGACAGTTGGGGGAATCAGCCCCAGCATTTT. Encoded protein: CASSKLGDSWGNQPQHF.

The sample holds a few counts of this clonotype. This chain links TRBV7-9 with TRBJ1-1; D ambiguous. Germline assignment: CDR1 SEHNR and CDR2 FQNEAQ (reference sequence). The CDR3 spans 12 residues. With 7 bases removed from V and 4 bases from J, the gap between germline ends came to 10 bases. DNA for the CDR3: TGTGCCAGCAACTGGCAGCCCACTGAAGCTTTCTTT. Protein: CASNWQPTEAFF.

This clonotype was found a few times. The chain has TRBV3-1 and TRBJ1-3, with a possible D match to TRBD1 (6 bases). This CDR3 is 17 amino acids long. Germline CDR1 and CDR2: LGHDT and YNNKEL (reference sequence). The V end was cut by 3 bases, the J end by 3 bases, with 18 bases between. The CDR3 region has the DNA TGTGCCAGCAGCCACACCGGGACACGGCTTTTTGGAAACACCATATATTTT. This sequence encodes CASSHTGTRLFGNTIYF.

The chain joins TRBV29-1 to TRBJ2-7, with D possibly being TRBD1 or TRBD2 (5 bases each). The germline V gene has CDR1 SQVTM and CDR2 ANQGSEA. Trimming pared 5 bases from V and 6 bases from J, leaving 17 bases between. This CDR3 spans 13 amino acids. CDR3 region: CSVLTDGAPEQYF. The CDR3, as DNA: TGCAGCGTTTTGACAGACGGGGCCCCCGAGCAGTACTTC.

The genes are TRBV29-1 and TRBJ2-4, with TRBD1 matching over 7 bases. V trimming: 7 bases; J trimming: 2 bases; junction bases outside the gene matches: 8. CDR1 is SQVTM and CDR2 is ANQGSEA in the germline V gene. The CDR3 covers 14 residues. This CDR3 reads CSANQQGSKNIQYF. DNA for the CDR3: TGCAGCGCTAACCAACAGGGGTCCAAAAACATTCAGTACTTC.

The rearrangement uses TRBV7-6 and TRBJ1-6; a possible D gene is TRBD1 (5 bases). Trimming took off 4 bases at V and 7 bases at J, with 11 bases between the two ends. Germline CDR1 and CDR2: SGHVS and FNYEAQ. The CDR3 runs 14 residues. CDR3 bases: TGTGCCAGCAGCTCCAGGGTTGGGAATTCACCCCTCCACTTT. Translation gives CASSSRVGNSPLHF.

The V gene is TRBV9, the J gene TRBJ1-1; D is undetermined. Germline assignment: CDR1 SGDLS and CDR2 YYNGEE. Trimming removed 0 bases at V and 0 bases at J, with 3 bases between. This CDR3 has 13 amino acids. The CDR3 DNA reads TGTGCCAGCAGCGTAGCAGTGAACACTGAAGCTTTCTTT. Its protein is CASSVAVNTEAFF.

The V call is TRBV20-1, the J call TRBJ1-2, with a possible D match to TRBD1 (5 bases). V lost 6 bases and J lost 5, with 25 bases in between. The CDR3 has 16 amino acids. Germline loops: CDR1 DFQATT, CDR2 SNEGSKA (reference sequence). The CDR3 DNA reads as TGCAGTGCCTCCTTGGATTTTGCGGGGGAAGTTTATGGCTACACCTTC. This codes for CSASLDFAGEVYGYTF.